The 30 T cell receptor beta chains below were found in one sample sequenced in a study of cytomegalovirus exposure and HLA in healthy donors. Clones were read by immunoSEQ multiplex PCR, and TCRdb kept only the in-frame ones, dropping some. The data show about 350,000 clones, with around 87% seen just once and over 1% held by the top ten. Sequencing was carried out using PBMCs. These receptors all stem from a woman aged 25 to 39 in good health and CMV-seropositive.

The J gene is TRBJ2-7, the V gene TRBV7-8; TRBD2 is a possible D gene (5 bases). From germline, CDR1 is SGHVS and CDR2 FQNEAQ. The CDR3 runs 16 residues. V lost 1 base to trimming and J lost 3 bases, with 16 bases between them. The CDR3 protein is CASSLEPPGSRYEQYF. The CDR3 nucleotides are TGTGCCAGCAGCTTAGAACCCCCGGGGAGTCGCTACGAGCAGTACTTC.

This chain connects TRBV11-2 to TRBJ1-4, with a possible D match to TRBD1 (6 bases). The V gene's germline CDR1 is SGHAT and CDR2 FQNNGV. Trimming removed 4 bases from V and 2 bases from J, with 11 bases in between. This CDR3 comprises 15 residues. The CDR3 loop is CASSSTGTTNEKLFF. CDR3 in DNA: TGTGCCAGCAGCTCAACAGGGACGACTAATGAAAAACTGTTTTTT. Together with reference TRBV11-2 and TRBJ1-4, the CDR3 gives the full variable domain: EAGVAQSPRYKIIEKRQSVAFWCNPISGHATLYWYQQILGQGPKLLIQFQNNGVVDDSQLPKDRFSAERLKGVDSTLKIQPAKLEDSAVYLCASSSTGTTNEKLFFGSGTQLSVL.

The chain has TRBV13 and TRBJ2-7; 8 bases are shared with TRBD1. The J segment lost 2 bases and the V segment lost 5 bases, leaving 5 bases of the junction unmatched. The CDR3 runs 14 residues. Germline assignment: CDR1 PRHDT and CDR2 FYEKMQ (reference sequence). The CDR3 loop reads CASSPGQVTYEQYF. In DNA form, the CDR3 reads TGTGCCAGCAGCCCGGGACAGGTAACCTACGAGCAGTACTTC.

The chain combines TRBV6-6 with TRBJ2-7, with D unclear. V gave up 8 bases and J gave up 5 bases, with 10 bases separating them. CDR1 MNHNY and CDR2 SVGAGI come from the germline V gene (reference sequence). This CDR3 contains 11 residues. Written as DNA, the CDR3 is TGTGCCAGCGGGCGTCAGGACGAGCAGTACTTC. As protein: CASGRQDEQYF.

The chain links TRBV9 to TRBJ2-5; the match to TRBD2 covers 12 bases. The germline CDR1 and CDR2 sequences are SGDLS and YYNGEE. Losses at the gene ends were 0 bases for V and 1 base for J; bases not matched to a gene: 13. This CDR3 region has 20 residues. CDR3 sequence: CASSVVGGMTSGGSQETQYF. CDR3 nucleotide sequence: TGTGCCAGCAGCGTAGTCGGGGGCATGACTAGCGGGGGCTCCCAAGAGACCCAGTACTTC.

This rearrangement joins TRBV28 to TRBJ1-2, with a tentative D call TRBD1 (5 bases). The V and J ends lost 6 bases and 8 bases respectively, with 19 bases between them. The CDR3 spans 14 residues. Germline CDR1 reads MDHEN; CDR2 reads SYDVKM. For the CDR3, the DNA is TGTGCCAGCAGGGATTCGACAGTGAGCCGAGGCTACACCTTC. Translated, it gives CASRDSTVSRGYTF.

This clone appeared a single time. The chain carries TRBV5-4 and TRBJ1-6; 7 bases align to TRBD1. The V gene end was trimmed by 0 bases and the J gene end by 6 bases; junction bases not matched to a gene: 0. CDR1 SGHNT and CDR2 YYREEE come from the germline V gene (reference sequence). This CDR3 comprises 14 residues. The CDR3 protein is CASSLGTGNSPLHF. The CDR3 nucleotides read TGTGCCAGCAGCTTGGGGACAGGTAATTCACCCCTCCACTTT.

The chain is built from TRBV27 and TRBJ2-7; possible D gene TRBD2, 5 bases. Between the trimmed V and J ends, which lost 7 bases and 1 base, there was a span of 20 bases. The CDR3 totals 16 residues. Germline V gene lookup returns CDR1 MNHEY and CDR2 SMNVEV (reference sequence). CDR3 sequence (DNA): TGTGCCAGCATGTCAGATTCGAGCGGTCCATCCTACGAGCAGTACTTC. It translates to CASMSDSSGPSYEQYF.

The chain combines TRBV19 with TRBJ2-7; D unresolved. Trimming took 0 bases from V and 2 from J, leaving 8 bases between them. The CDR3 contains 14 residues. Germline loops: CDR1 LNHDA, CDR2 SQIVND (reference sequence). The CDR3 DNA reads TGTGCCAGTAGTATAGAGGAGCGAGCCTACGAGCAGTACTTC. This codes for CASSIEERAYEQYF.

The chain carries TRBV5-1 and TRBJ1-2; TRBD1 matches at 7 bases. The germline gives CDR1 SGHRS, CDR2 YFSETQ. CDR3 length: 14 amino acids. V trimming: 4 bases; J trimming: 8 bases; junction bases outside the gene matches: 11. CDR3 nucleotides: TGCGCCAGCAGCGAGGTTGAGGGGGCGGAAGGCTACACCTTC. Translated, it gives CASSEVEGAEGYTF.

This clone was seen once. The chain combines TRBV29-1 with TRBJ2-7, with 9 positions matching TRBD1. After removal of 7 bases from V and 3 bases from J, the junction contained 4 bases not matched to a gene. Germline values: CDR1 SQVTM, CDR2 ANQGSEA. The CDR3 extends over 12 amino acids. The CDR3 here is CSGQGDLYEQYF. The CDR3 DNA sequence: TGCAGCGGACAGGGGGACCTCTACGAGCAGTACTTC.

This clone was found once. V and J are TRBV4-1 and TRBJ2-1; no definite D call. The CDR3 runs to 13 residues. With 1 base removed from V and 5 bases from J, the gap between germline ends came to 6 bases. From germline, CDR1 is MGHRA and CDR2 YSYEKL. CDR3 residues: CASSQAPDNEQFF. CDR3 nucleotides: TGCGCCAGCAGCCAAGCGCCAGACAATGAGCAGTTCTTC.

The V gene is TRBV7-2, the J gene TRBJ2-3; 13 nucleotides line up with TRBD2. From germline, CDR1 is SGHTA and CDR2 FQGNSA. Losses at the gene ends were 8 bases for V and 1 base for J; bases not matched to a gene: 6. The CDR3 has 16 amino acids. The CDR3 DNA follows: TGTGCCAGCGTTCTCACTAGCGGGAGGGGCACAGATACGCAGTATTTT. Residues: CASVLTSGRGTDTQYF.

This sequence joins TRBV11-1 and TRBJ2-1; TRBD1 aligns across 10 bases. Germline values: CDR1 SGHAT, CDR2 FQDESV (reference sequence). This CDR3 region has 15 residues. The ends lost 7 bases at V and 4 bases at J; junction bases unmatched: 7. CDR3 bases: TGTGCCAGCACCCGAGGGACAGGGGATTACAATGAGCAGTTCTTC. It translates to CASTRGTGDYNEQFF.

The V gene is TRBV14, the J gene TRBJ2-7; 8 bases are a match to TRBD1. V dropped 0 bases and J dropped 6; count of bases not matched to a gene: 10. The CDR3 extends over 16 amino acids. Germline CDR1 and CDR2: SGHDN and FVKESK. DNA for the CDR3: TGTGCCAGCAGCCAAGAGGGGCAGACAGGGGACCTCGAGCAGTACTTC. This encodes CASSQEGQTGDLEQYF. Supplemented by reference TRBV14 and TRBJ2-7, the full variable domain reads EAGVTQFPSHSVIEKGQTVTLRCDPISGHDNLYWYRRVMGKEIKFLLHFVKESKQDESGMPNNRFLAERTGGTYSTLKVQPAELEDSGVYFCASSQEGQTGDLEQYFGPGTRLTVT.

The chain is built from TRBV4-1 and TRBJ2-5; 8 bases align to TRBD1. The V segment lost 1 base and the J segment 3 bases; nucleotides outside the gene matches: 4. CDR3 size: 15 residues. Germline V gene lookup returns CDR1 MGHRA and CDR2 YSYEKL. The CDR3 region has the DNA TGCGCCAGCAGCCAAGTAACGACAGGGGAAGAGACCCAGTACTTC. Translated, it gives CASSQVTTGEETQYF.

V is TRBV5-1 and J is TRBJ2-5, with D possibly being TRBD2 (6 bases). This CDR3 comprises 14 residues. Germline V gene sequence: CDR1 SGHRS, CDR2 YFSETQ. The V and J ends lost 0 bases and 3 bases respectively, with 9 bases between them. CDR3 sequence reads: CASSLGGLEETQYF. In DNA, the CDR3 is TGCGCCAGCAGCTTGGGGGGACTCGAAGAGACCCAGTACTTC.

This clone has only a few counts. CDR3 DNA sequence: TGTGCCAGCAGCTTAGAGAGAACATATGGCTACACCTTC. It yields the protein CASSLERTYGYTF. This chain joins TRBV7-2 and TRBJ1-2; no clear D. The CDR3 has 13 residues. Per germline, CDR1 SGHTA and CDR2 FQGNSA. V lost 1 base and J lost 5, with 8 bases in between.

The chain is built from TRBV6-6 and TRBJ2-2; the D is unclear. Germline CDR1 MNHNY, CDR2 SVGAGI (reference sequence). The CDR3 has 15 amino acids. Trimming shortened V by 5 bases and J by 4 bases, and 14 bases separated the two germline ends. The CDR3 reads CASSKGRTLTGELFF. The CDR3 bases are TGTGCCAGCAGTAAAGGACGGACCCTCACCGGGGAGCTGTTTTTT.

The chain couples TRBV6-5 to TRBJ2-7; TRBD2 matches at 10 bases. The CDR3 spans 15 residues. Germline lookup yields CDR1 MNHEY and CDR2 SVGAGI. After removal of 3 bases from V and 0 bases from J, the junction contained 2 bases not matched to a gene. CDR3 DNA sequence: TGTGCCAGCAGTTATGGACTAGCGGACTCCTACGAGCAGTACTTC. It codes for CASSYGLADSYEQYF.

The chain carries TRBV30 and TRBJ1-5; 7 bases match TRBD1. Germline trimming cut 2 bases from V and 4 bases from J; bases unmatched to any gene: 14. Germline V gene data show CDR1 as GTSNPN and CDR2 as SVGIG (reference sequence). The CDR3 extends over 17 amino acids. Here the CDR3 reads CAWSLGGGLRLNQPQHF. The CDR3 bases are TGTGCCTGGAGTTTGGGAGGGGGCCTTAGACTTAATCAGCCCCAGCATTTT.

This rearrangement joins TRBV27 to TRBJ2-1, with TRBD2 as a possible D gene (6 bases). CDR1 and CDR2 (germline): MNHEY, SMNVEV (reference sequence). Trimming pared 2 bases from V and 9 bases from J, leaving 14 bases between. CDR3 size: 14 residues. As DNA, the CDR3 is TGTGCCAGCAGTTTAGGGTTCGTGGGAGGTGAGCAGTTCTTC. Translated: CASSLGFVGGEQFF.

The rearrangement links TRBV4-3 to TRBJ2-7; D call uncertain. CDR1 is LGHNA, CDR2 YSLEER, per germline. The ends were cut back, 1 base at V and 7 bases at J, with 11 bases in the middle. The CDR3 covers 13 residues. As DNA, the CDR3 is TGCGCCAGCAGCCAAGGATTAGTCAGAGAGCAGTACTTC. Residues: CASSQGLVREQYF.

This rearrangement joins TRBV9 to TRBJ2-1; D is possibly TRBD1 (6 bases). V gave up 3 bases and J gave up 5 bases, with 6 bases separating them. Germline assignment: CDR1 SGDLS and CDR2 YYNGEE. This CDR3 spans 12 amino acids. CDR3 in amino acids: CASSAGDNEQFF. The CDR3 bases are TGTGCCAGCAGCGCAGGGGACAATGAGCAGTTCTTC.

Only one count was recorded for this clone. The rearrangement joins TRBV7-9 to TRBJ2-3; TRBD2 aligns across 8 bases. CDR1 SEHNR and CDR2 FQNEAQ come from the germline V gene (reference sequence). V gave up 3 bases and J gave up 6 bases; unmatched junction bases: 8. The CDR3 sequence is 15 residues long. The CDR3 DNA reads as TGTGCCAGCAGCTTCGGACGACTAGCGCACGATACGCAGTATTTT. Protein sequence: CASSFGRLAHDTQYF.

The sample holds a few counts of this clone. The chain carries TRBV2 and TRBJ1-5; tentatively, D is TRBD1 (5 bases). The germline V gene encodes CDR1 SNHLY and CDR2 FYNNEI. CDR3 size: 15 residues. V lost 3 bases, J lost 6 bases, and 15 bases lay in between. CDR3 loop: CASSEAQGAGQPQHF. The CDR3 DNA reads TGTGCCAGCAGTGAGGCCCAGGGCGCGGGTCAGCCCCAGCATTTT.

This chain links TRBV6-5 with TRBJ2-7; TRBD1 matches at 8 bases. The length of the CDR3 is 15 residues. Germline CDR1 MNHEY, CDR2 SVGAGI. The junction had 8 bases not matched to a gene; V was cut back by 5 bases and J by 2 bases. The CDR3 DNA sequence: TGTGCCAGCAGTGGCGGGACAGGAGGAACCTACGAGCAGTACTTC. Translation: CASSGGTGGTYEQYF.

V is TRBV5-1 and J is TRBJ1-5; D not resolved. The V and J ends lost 4 bases and 1 base respectively, with 9 bases between them. This CDR3 comprises 14 residues. Per germline, CDR1 SGHRS and CDR2 YFSETQ. CDR3 sequence: CASSPGGSNQPQHF. CDR3 nucleotide sequence: TGCGCCAGCAGCCCGGGTGGAAGCAATCAGCCCCAGCATTTT. The full variable domain, in which reference TRBV5-1 and TRBJ1-5 provide the parts outside the CDR3, is KAGVTQTPRYLIKTRGQQVTLSCSPISGHRSVSWYQQTPGQGLQFLFEYFSETQRNKGNFPGRFSGRQFSNSRSEMNVSTLELGDSALYLCASSPGGSNQPQHFGDGTRLSIL.

The chain joins TRBV15 to TRBJ2-3; 7 bases map to TRBD1. Losses at the gene ends were 1 base for V and 1 base for J; bases not matched to a gene: 5. This CDR3 has 16 amino acids. Germline V gene data show CDR1 as LNHNV and CDR2 as YYDKDF (reference sequence). DNA of the CDR3: TGTGCCACCAGCAGAGCCCGGGGACAGCGCACAGATACGCAGTATTTT. As protein: CATSRARGQRTDTQYF. The full variable domain, its missing parts supplied by reference TRBV15 and TRBJ2-3, is DAMVIQNPRYQVTQFGKPVTLSCSQTLNHNVMYWYQQKSSQAPKLLFHYYDKDFNNEADTPDNFQSRRPNTSFCFLDIRSPGLGDTAMYLCATSRARGQRTDTQYFGPGTRLTVL.

The rearrangement links TRBV5-1 to TRBJ2-5; D may be TRBD1 (5 bases). The CDR3 is 14 amino acids. Germline V gene data show CDR1 as SGHRS and CDR2 as YFSETQ. The V and J ends lost 4 bases and 0 bases respectively, with 10 bases between them. As DNA, the CDR3 is TGCGCCAGCAGCACAGGACGGAACCAAGAGACCCAGTACTTC. This codes for CASSTGRNQETQYF.